This T cell receptor beta chain was captured by sequencing in a study of preoperative IRX-2 immunotherapy in early breast cancer. Using immunoSEQ multiplex PCR, the repertoire was profiled, and TCRdb retains in-frame clones only, with some absent. The sample contains roughly 26,000 clones, around nine tenths of which appear only once. The CDR3 loop spans 18 amino acids. The germline gives CDR1 MGHRA, CDR2 YSYEKL. The V segment lost 1 base and the J segment 4 bases; nucleotides outside the gene matches: 14. The treatment here: preoperative locoregional IRX-2 cytokine immunotherapy. Patients received preoperative, locoregional IRX-2 cytokine immunotherapy in a phase Ib study.

The clonotype originates from a human donor with breast cancer. This specimen was tumor tissue, taken after IRX-2 immunotherapy. The rearrangement uses TRBV4-1 and TRBJ1-2; 8 bases map to TRBD1. CDR3 DNA: TGCGCCAGCAGCCAAGCGGGACAGGCATCGTCGAGAACCTATGGCTACACCTTC. This codes for CASSQAGQASSRTYGYTF.